The T cell receptor beta chain described here comes from a study of T cell changes during pregnancy in multiple sclerosis. Repertoires were generated with immunoSEQ multiplex PCR, while TCRdb's copy carries only in-frame clones and drops some. The sample lists approximately 63,000 clones, roughly 89% occurring once. The V and J ends lost 0 bases and 6 bases, in that order; junction bases with no gene match: 7. Germline-derived CDR1 and CDR2 are ENHRY and SYGVKD. The CDR3 runs to 18 residues. The sample in question was peripheral blood, obtained in the third trimester of pregnancy. The sequence derives from a female donor in good health, enrolled as a control in a pregnancy study. The rearrangement joins TRBV10-3 to TRBJ2-1; 14 bases map to TRBD2. Here the CDR3 DNA reads TGTGCCATCAGTGAGTCGACTAGCGGGGGGGCCCGATCCAATGAGCAGTTCTTC. Its protein product is CAISESTSGGARSNEQFF.